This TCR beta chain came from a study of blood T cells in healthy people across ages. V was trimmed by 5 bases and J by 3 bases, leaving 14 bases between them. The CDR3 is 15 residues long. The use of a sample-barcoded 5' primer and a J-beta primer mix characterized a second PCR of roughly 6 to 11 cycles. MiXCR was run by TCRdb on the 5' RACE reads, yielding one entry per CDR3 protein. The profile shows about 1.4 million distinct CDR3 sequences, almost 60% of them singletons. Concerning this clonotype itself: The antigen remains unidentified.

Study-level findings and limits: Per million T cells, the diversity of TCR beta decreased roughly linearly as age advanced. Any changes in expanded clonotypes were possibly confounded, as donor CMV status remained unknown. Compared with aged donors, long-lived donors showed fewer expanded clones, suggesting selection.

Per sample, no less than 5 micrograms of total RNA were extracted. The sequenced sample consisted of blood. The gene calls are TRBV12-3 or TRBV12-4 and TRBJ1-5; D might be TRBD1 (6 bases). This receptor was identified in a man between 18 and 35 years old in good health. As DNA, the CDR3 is TGTGCCAGCAGTCCCCGCAGGGGTTTCAATCAGCCCCAGCATTTT. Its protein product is CASSPRRGFNQPQHF.